This TCR beta chain is from a study of cytomegalovirus exposure and HLA in healthy donors. Study-wide results and caveats: Altogether, around 160 TCR beta chains were recorded as cytomegalovirus-associated. Certain sequence variants were highly shared and formed a cluster, and this cluster was likely a sequencing artifact.

Germline CDR1 reads LNHDA; CDR2 reads SQIVND (reference sequence). The CDR3 spans 14 residues. V was pared by 5 bases and J by 4 bases, with 14 bases between. In the case of this clone: Its target is unknown.

The study ran its PCR with 60 Vbeta and 13 Jbeta primers. TCRdb's table, derived via immunoSEQ multiplex PCR, lists solely in-frame clones and lacks some. The sample yields about 120,000 clones, 74% seen once. This chain connects TRBV19 to TRBJ1-2; no clear D gene. The TCR was taken from a human donor in good health. The sequenced sample was PBMCs. The CDR3 reads CASSASRTIYGYTF. DNA of the CDR3: TGTGCCAGTAGTGCCTCACGAACAATCTATGGCTACACCTTC.